This T cell receptor beta chain came from a study of CD8+CD57+ T cells in acquired aplastic anemia (dated by TCRdb to the late 2010s). Some background on the complete study: On average, sorted CD4+ and CD8+ cells yielded about 3 ug of extracted DNA, with a range of roughly 0.17 to 30 ug. Healthy donor samples averaged roughly 9.8 million reads for CD4+ and roughly 11 million for CD8+ cells.

General conclusions and limits of the study: Between patients and healthy controls, no significant difference in CD8+ Simpson's diversity was found (P=0.060). Although some 28 CD8+ CDR3 sequences were shared by patients and controls, these sequences appeared highly expressed in patients and within the immunodominant clones of patients.

For this clonotype: Its antigen is not yet known. No base-level quality is on record; no much larger clone is a single base apart.

Profiling of TCR beta VDJ combinations and CDR3 sequences used genomic DNA as the template. An Illumina HiSeq 2000 was used for TCR repertoire sequencing. In the authors' own workflow: TRBV/TRBJ rearrangement plots, CDR3 size and DJ length profiles, and Simpson's diversity index were used to evaluate the repertoires. The most abundant DNA sequence in the deep sequencing data was taken as the immunodominant clone. CDR3 amino acid sequences were screened for sharing across subjects and were compared with published repertoires and the VDJdb database. TCRdb redid the processing of the public reads, applying fastp at Q25 and MiXCR, and retained in-frame beta chains. Each entry merges the rows of one CDR3 protein and shows their most common DNA and genes. These V and J calls originate from TCRdb's pipeline instead of the authors' own analysis. The sample has 100,000 to 120,000 distinct CDR3 sequences on record, approximately 48% of them singletons. Jointly, the top ten make up roughly 31% of the sample.

In the study, sorted CD4+ and CD8+ blood T cells from patients with severe aplastic anemia and from healthy subjects underwent deep sequencing of TCR repertoires. Ficoll-Paque density gradient centrifugation was used to isolate peripheral blood mononuclear cells. Before DNA extraction, CD4+ and CD8+ T cells were sorted with FACS or magnetic beads. Sequenced: sorted CD4+, CD8+, or CD8+CD57+ T cells (not recorded which) from PBMCs. The TCR originated in a human donor in good health, serving as a control.

The CDR3 region has the sequence CASRKGTGGTYEQYF. The DNA sequence is TGTGCCAGCAGGAAAGGGACAGGGGGGACCTACGAGCAGTACTTC. The chain employs TRBV6-1 and TRBJ2-7, with 11 central nucleotides matching TRBD1. Counted from cysteine to phenylalanine, this CDR3 has 15 amino acids. Only the CDR3 part of the read is kept: 45 bases, read in frame from the first base. V is trimmed back by 6 bases and J by 2 bases, and the junction contains 6 bases that no gene match accounts for. CDR1 MNHNS and CDR2 SASEGT are derived from the germline V gene.